This T cell receptor beta chain was captured by sequencing in a study of cytomegalovirus exposure and HLA in healthy donors (dated by TCRdb to the late 2010s). Broadly, across the study: An earlier analysis of roughly 500 of the donors reported over 250 Gb of sequence data and around 110 million unique TCR beta sequences obtained from some 170 million T cells. An early release that covered several hundred HLA-typed donors contained around 300 gigabases of sequencing data and 65 million to 100 million unique TCR sequences. The genetic ancestry cluster associated with self-reported Caucasian donors included roughly 84% of the roughly 390 genotyped donors. The study was designed to test whether signatures of past pathogen exposure could be identified by cataloging public T cell receptors. The study used immunosequencing to profile the T cell repertoires of approximately 630 subjects and linked those repertoires to cytomegalovirus serostatus. A separate validation cohort of 90 to 150 different subjects was used in addition to the 666-subject first cohort. The study combined high-throughput TCR immunosequencing, statistical association of individual TCRs with disease status, and machine learning to predict cytomegalovirus infection status. In a later analysis, previously published TCR beta repertoires from 666 donors were re-analyzed and high-resolution HLA genotyping was added so that TCR occurrence patterns could be studied. The later analysis used no new phenotypic data to find candidate immune exposures, relying instead on TCR beta sequences and their occurrence across donors. In an earlier analysis of several hundred of the donors, high-throughput TCR beta sequencing was used to judge whether each TCR beta V gene segment behaved as functional or pseudogenic. Donor age, sex, ethnicity and CMV serostatus were collected together with the repertoire data. A later genetic analysis took genome-wide SNP genotypes for 398 of the 666 donors and used that subset as a discovery cohort. Every repertoire in the discovery cohort had been generated on one and the same sequencing platform. Both class I and class II loci were covered by HLA typing, at four-digit resolution. The number of typed donors differed by locus: about 620-640 for A, B, C, DRB1 and DQB1; 500 to 550 for DQA1; some 590 for DPA1; and around 450 for DPB1. Several DR-DQ haplotypes were handled as single units for association and clustering, since linkage in the cohort was strong. Across approximately 400 genotyped donors of the cohort, an average of about 240,000 unique TCR beta nucleotide sequences per donor were sequenced, and 15% to 20% of those sequences were non-productive.

The cohort was made up of under 800 healthy bone marrow donors. At the time of sampling, every cohort member was nominally healthy, though immune exposures that went unrecorded were likely present. The donor was CMV seronegative and was included in the group of several hundred seronegative cohort members. Every donor gave a peripheral blood sample, and the peripheral blood mononuclear cells from that sample were used for TCR beta sequencing. Genomic DNA extraction from the blood cell samples was performed with the Qiagen DNeasy Blood Extraction Kit. From a lookup of the germline V gene (reference sequence), CDR1 and CDR2 are MNHEY and SMNVEV. Spanning cysteine to phenylalanine, the CDR3 consists of 15 amino acids. The only DNA kept is the CDR3, 45 bases in frame from the first base. Trimming removed 2 bases from V and 6 bases from J, leaving 11 bases between the germline ends. Libraries were constructed by the immunoSEQ multiplex PCR assay. For the multiplex PCR, a mixture combining 60 forward primers for TCR Vbeta segments and 13 reverse primers for TCR Jbeta segments was used. The CDR3 region of rearranged TCR beta genes was amplified from genomic DNA with a multiplex PCR assay. Amplified TCR beta libraries were sequenced as 87-base-pair reads on the Illumina HiSeq System. The study's processing was this. A later analysis tallied 80 million to 95 million unique TCR beta chains across the 666 repertoires, and around 10 million of those chains were shared by two or more donors. To remove PCR and sequencing errors, raw reads were error-corrected and collapsed into unique sequences using a nearest-neighbor algorithm that merged closely related sequences. CDR3 sequences were aligned to IMGT reference sequences to assign V, D and J gene segments. For a sequence to be retained, a match of at least six nucleotides was required to both a V gene segment and a J gene segment. Rearrangements were called productive when the CDR3 lacked stop codons and stayed in frame with V and J; all others were non-productive. CDR3 was defined by IMGT convention, running from the second conserved V-encoded cysteine to the conserved J-encoded phenylalanine. The earlier analysis of 450 to 750 of the donors excluded any sequence lacking an unambiguous match to a single V gene segment. An earlier analysis of some 610 of the donors called V segments functional above 56.7% productive rearrangements and segregating when the between-donor standard deviation exceeded 5%. To diagnose cytomegalovirus status from the catalog of TCR beta chain sequences, a statistical classification framework was built. V and J gene assignment, in a later analysis, came from comparing TCR nucleotide sequences with IMGT/GENE-DB human TR gene sequences. In a later analysis, CDR3 sequences and most-parsimonious VDJ recombination scenarios were assigned using the TCRdist pipeline. In a later analysis, each TCR beta chain was defined by its CDR3 amino acid sequence together with its V-gene family, and reads without a unique V-gene family were excluded. A later analysis removed several hundred highly shared, low-generation-probability nucleotide sequences to deal with suspected cross-contamination and a sequencing artifact. In a later analysis, a clonal expansion index for each public chain was calculated from normalized within-repertoire ranks of inferred template counts. In a later analysis, generation probabilities were computed using a VDJ recombination model fitted to out-of-frame rearrangements, and the results were checked against IGoR. A later analysis scored TCR-TCR, TCR-HLA and TCR-CMV co-occurrence with hypergeometric tests, applying a repertoire-size bias correction to TCR pairs. False discovery rates were estimated in a later analysis by permuting HLA or CMV assignments 20 times. In a later analysis, co-occurring TCRs were grouped using DBSCAN, with TCRdist sequence similarity added in when clustering inside HLA-allele-positive subsets. For co-occurrence clustering, repertoires with fewer than 30,000 or more than 120,000 public chains were excluded, along with several repertoires with anomalous nucleotide sharing. TCRdb took this table from immuneACCESS and kept in-frame rearrangements with V and J called. Such tables lack part of the clones; where checked against another copy, unresolved V genes explain under half of the gap, and the rest is unexplained. V and J calls and clone size are those listed in that table; D and trimming were worked out from the DNA. Recorded for this sample are some 150,000 clones; roughly 80% of them occurred a single time. The ten most abundant clones make up less than 3.5% of the sample.

The paper as a whole reports these results and caveats: A further reported finding was that TCR beta sequences accurately predicted the HLA-A and HLA-B alleles for most subjects in the first cohort. In a later analysis, most CMV-associated TCR beta chains were found to appear HLA-restricted, with HLA associations seemingly driven largely by CMV exposure. The authors suggested that the approach could potentially be generalized to other disease states and immunological phenotypes. Because the 87-base-pair reads could not distinguish some IMGT-functional V segments, including TRBV6-2 and TRBV6-3, those segments were excluded. The only immune exposure information available for the cohort was CMV serostatus. Because counts were too low, roughly 17 rarely observed V segments, including chromosome 9 orphons, were left out of the earlier analysis of 587 of the donors. A group of highly shared sequence variants was considered likely to be a technical artifact of the sequencing pipeline. In a later analysis, HLA-associated TCR beta chains showed more clonal expansion and lower generation probabilities than non-associated chains that were equally common. The classifier was reported to diagnose cytomegalovirus status with high specificity and sensitivity in both the original cohort and the validation cohort. In a later analysis, 15,000 to 20,000 TCR beta sequences were associated with specific HLA alleles at a false discovery rate of 0.05. In the study, around 160 TCR beta chains were listed as associated with cytomegalovirus. When HLA alleles, especially DR and DQ, strongly co-occurred, attributing TCR associations to individual alleles was difficult. Compared with the roughly 700-donor mean, donors in an Asian-associated ancestry cluster had fewer N-insertions in productive TCRs, according to a later genetic analysis. Most TCR sequences were seen in very few donors, while some public TCRs were found in many individuals. In an earlier analysis of some 550 of the donors, most TCR beta V segments were observed in productive rearrangements about 87% or about 30% of the time, broadly matching IMGT annotations. According to a later analysis, parvovirus B19, influenza, CMV and Epstein-Barr virus appeared linked to several top co-occurrence clusters. Roughly uniform sequencing depth across donors was assumed in presence/absence analyses, although this assumption may not hold. Linkage disequilibrium might explain the correlated functional status among segregating V segments, but an unknown experimental factor could not be ruled out. A later genetic analysis associated a missense DCLRE1C variant with V-gene and J-gene trimming of TCR beta chains, and an independent cohort replicated the association. Three of the identified cytomegalovirus-associated TCR beta chains were confirmed in vitro to be specific for cytomegalovirus antigens. In a later analysis, TCR association rates were found to vary across HLA loci, with the most associated TCRs seen for DRB1 alleles and the fewest for HLA-C alleles. Because some donors lacked HLA typing at each locus, the association tests relied only on the typed subset. The cohort was sequenced for TCR beta chains only, and without alpha or paired-chain data the features that could be detected were limited.

Concerning this clone itself: Its specific antigen is unknown. Per-nucleotide qualities are absent, and no much larger clonotype sits a single base away.

Source material: PBMCs. The receptor comes from a woman between 25 and 40 years old in good health and CMV-seronegative. This receptor chain uses TRBV27 and TRBJ1-6, with TRBD1 perhaps the D gene, on 6 matching bases. The DNA reads TGTGCCAGCAGTTTAGAGACAGGCTCTAATTCACCCCTCCACTTT. Its product reads: CASSLETGSNSPLHF.